These T cell receptor beta chains were read from a single sample in a study of siplizumab effects on memory and regulatory T cells. These TCRs' antigens remain unknown. Method: immunoSEQ multiplex PCR; TCRdb's copy keeps in-frame clones and lacks some. Of approximately 3,600 clones listed, approximately 53% are singletons. Sequenced material: CFSE-low (dividing) CD4+ T cells sorted from an allogeneic mixed lymphocyte reaction. These receptors came from a human donor in good health; the cells came from an allogeneic mixed lymphocyte reaction. Both conserved end residues are part of each CDR3. A D gene is named only where the DNA matches it firmly. Clone sizes are given selectively: once, few, many, or a class where the clone is expanded.

j_call,d_call,clone_size,v_call,cdr3_aa,cdr3_nt
TRBJ2-5,.,.,TRBV11-2,CASSLRAGDQETQYF,TGTGCCAGCAGCTTACGGGCAGGGGACCAAGAGACCCAGTACTTC
TRBJ1-2,.,.,TRBV6-5,CASRQGNYGYTF,TGTGCCAGCAGACAGGGTAACTATGGCTACACCTTC
TRBJ2-6,.,.,TRBV2,CASRESGANVLTF,TGTGCCAGTCGGGAGTCTGGGGCCAACGTCCTGACTTTC
TRBJ2-1,.,.,TRBV4-3,CASSQERGNEQFF,TGCGCCAGCAGCCAAGAACGGGGCAATGAGCAGTTCTTC
TRBJ2-3,.,.,TRBV5-4,CATTDPIKDTQYF,TGTGCCACCACGGACCCGATAAAAGATACGCAGTATTTT
TRBJ2-3,TRBD2,.,TRBV18,CASSPALTGGYGYTQYF,TGTGCCAGCTCACCTGCGTTGACGGGGGGGTACGGGTATACGCAGTATTTT
TRBJ2-7,.,.,TRBV10-3,CAISDRLGLSLFYEQYF,TGTGCCATCAGTGATCGTTTGGGTCTTTCGCTTTTTTACGAGCAGTACTTC
TRBJ2-1,.,few,TRBV18,CASSPSQGRLVEQFF,TGTGCCAGCTCACCAAGCCAGGGGCGTCTGGTTGAGCAGTTCTTC
TRBJ2-7,.,.,TRBV18,CASSQSSYEQYF,TGTGCCAGCTCACAGAGCTCCTACGAGCAGTACTTC
TRBJ2-5,.,.,TRBV10-3,CAISEAWGEKETQYF,TGTGCCATCAGTGAGGCCTGGGGGGAGAAAGAGACCCAGTACTTC
TRBJ1-2,TRBD1,.,TRBV5-1,CASSTGTGGGYTF,TGCGCCAGCAGCACCGGGACAGGGGGTGGCTACACCTTC
TRBJ1-1,.,.,TRBV19,CASRGSEGRRAFF,TGTGCCAGTAGAGGGTCCGAGGGGCGGCGGGCTTTCTTT
TRBJ2-3,TRBD1,.,TRBV4-3,CASSPRDRGSTDTQYF,TGCGCCAGCAGCCCTCGGGACAGGGGATCAACAGATACGCAGTATTTT